This T cell receptor beta chain comes out of a study of blood T cell repertoires in COVID-19. Across the whole study: Researchers got acute and convalescent COVID-19 samples from the United States, Italy and Spain.

This CDR3 contains 17 residues. J lost 4 bases, V lost 6 bases, and 11 bases had no gene match. Per the germline V gene, CDR1 is MNHEY and CDR2 is SVGEGT. In the original analysis: Estimates of nucleated cell counts were drawn from the amplification of reference gene primers. Assay used: immunoSEQ multiplex PCR; TCRdb lists only in-frame clones, some missing. The V and J calls and clone size are taken from that table; D and trimming were inferred from the DNA. The data show some 260,000 clones, nearly 90% seen once. This sequence joins TRBV6-2 or TRBV6-3 and TRBJ2-5, with 13 bases aligning to TRBD2. The material sequenced was peripheral blood. The receptor comes from a human donor in a cohort sampled during active COVID-19. CDR3 nucleotides: TGTGCCAGCAGCAGACTAGCGGGGGGTACTTGGGGAGAGACCCAGTACTTC. Protein sequence: CASSRLAGGTWGETQYF.